This passage covers 18 T cell receptor beta chains from one sample sequenced in a study of T cell repertoires in cytomegalovirus infection. MiXCR, applied by TCRdb to the reads, yields one record per CDR3 protein. The sample has about 260,000 distinct CDR3 sequences; approximately 9.1% are singletons. The sequenced material came from PBMCs. These receptors were taken from a human donor in good health (CMV status not recorded). Some clones in this sample may be carry-over from other donors' samples.

This chain links TRBV7-9 with TRBJ1-2; possibly TRBD1 for D (5 bases). The V end was cut by 4 bases, the J end by 4 bases, with 10 bases between. The germline CDR1 and CDR2 sequences are SEHNR and FQNEAQ (reference sequence). This CDR3 is built from 13 residues. The CDR3 protein is CASSYGGIYGYTF. As DNA, the CDR3 is TGTGCCAGCAGCTATGGGGGAATCTATGGCTACACCTTC.

In its sample, this clonotype was seen many times. The rearrangement links TRBV6-5 to TRBJ1-1, with 12 bases lining up with TRBD1. CDR1 MNHEY and CDR2 SVGAGI come from the germline V gene. J lost 5 bases, V lost 6 bases, and 13 bases had no gene match. This CDR3 has 17 residues. The CDR3 loop reads CASRSTGTGGMVTEAFF. CDR3 sequence (DNA): TGTGCCAGCAGAAGTACCGGGACAGGGGGCATGGTTACTGAAGCTTTCTTT.

There are a few counts of this clonotype. The chain recombines TRBV20-1 with TRBJ1-1, with D hard to call. Germline loops: CDR1 DFQATT, CDR2 SNEGSKA (reference sequence). CDR3 size: 13 residues. Trimming cost V 6 bases and J 5 bases, with 16 bases left between them. In nucleotides, the CDR3 is TGCAGTGCCCCTCCAAGTGGCGGGACTGAAGCTTTCTTT. The encoded protein is CSAPPSGGTEAFF.

The chain employs TRBV11-3 and TRBJ1-1; a weak D match, TRBD1 (5 bases). Deletions cut 2 bases from V and 0 bases from J, with 13 bases between. CDR3 length equals 16 residues. Germline CDR1 SGHNT, CDR2 YENEEA. For the CDR3, the DNA is TGTGCCAGCAGCTTATCTACGGGACGGATGAACACTGAAGCTTTCTTT. This translates into CASSLSTGRMNTEAFF.

The table lists this clonotype with many counts. This CDR3 reads CASSSNGGELFF. The CDR3 DNA is TGTGCCAGCAGCTCGAACGGCGGGGAGCTGTTTTTT. The chain employs TRBV7-2 and TRBJ2-2; D remains unclear. Between the trimmed V and J ends, which lost 4 bases and 7 bases, there was a span of 7 bases. Germline CDR1 reads SGHTA; CDR2 reads FQGNSA. CDR3 length: 12 amino acids.

This clonotype was found a few times. V usage is TRBV20-1 and J usage is TRBJ1-2; 8 bases map to TRBD1. CDR3 size: 12 residues. After removal of 7 bases from V and 8 bases from J, the junction contained 9 bases not matched to a gene. Germline CDR1 reads DFQATT; CDR2 reads SNEGSKA (reference sequence). The CDR3 DNA reads as TGCAGTGGAGTCCAGGGGGCAATCGGCTACACCTTC. Amino acids: CSGVQGAIGYTF.

There are many counts of this clonotype. The V and J genes are TRBV24-1 and TRBJ2-1; TRBD2 agrees at 8 bases. V lost 5 bases to trimming and J lost 6 bases; unmatched junction nucleotides: 5. The germline V gene encodes CDR1 KGHDR and CDR2 SFDVKD. The CDR3 is 14 amino acids. CDR3 protein: CATSAAGGPNEQFF. The CDR3 DNA is TGTGCCACCAGTGCCGCGGGAGGCCCCAATGAGCAGTTCTTC.

The chain recombines TRBV19 with TRBJ1-1; D perhaps matches TRBD1 (5 bases). In germline, CDR1 is LNHDA, CDR2 SQIVND (reference sequence). The length of the CDR3 is 15 residues. The V end was cut by 2 bases, the J end by 1 base, with 11 bases between. CDR3 in DNA: TGTGCCAGTAGTATACTTGGGGCGTCGAACACTGAAGCTTTCTTT. Its translation is CASSILGASNTEAFF.

This clonotype was counted ten times or more. J is TRBJ2-2 and V is TRBV12-3 or TRBV12-4; D unresolved. V shed 6 bases and J shed 3 bases, with 14 bases lying between them. There are 15 residues in the CDR3. CDR3 sequence (DNA): TGTGCCAGCAGCCAGAGAGATTCCTACACCGGGGAGCTGTTTTTT. It is translated as CASSQRDSYTGELFF.

CDR3 sequence: CASRMAGTDTQYF. CDR3 nucleotides: TGTGCCAGCAGAATGGCTGGCACAGATACGCAGTATTTT. This rearrangement joins TRBV6-1 to TRBJ2-3, with D unresolved. Germline V gives CDR1 MNHNS, CDR2 SASEGT. The CDR3 loop spans 13 amino acids. Deletions cut 6 bases from V and 1 base from J, with 8 bases between.

The chain uses TRBV6-5 and TRBJ2-7, with 9 bases that match TRBD1. The germline V gene encodes CDR1 MNHEY and CDR2 SVGAGI. The V gene end was trimmed by 10 bases and the J gene end by 4 bases; junction bases not matched to a gene: 11. The CDR3 totals 14 residues. The CDR3 protein is CATVGQGELYEQYF. CDR3 DNA: TGTGCCACCGTGGGACAGGGAGAATTGTACGAGCAGTACTTC.

The table lists this clonotype with many counts. CDR3 in DNA: TGTGCCAGCAGTTTGGTTCCAGCCCTCTATAGCAATCAGCCCCAGCATTTT. It codes for CASSLVPALYSNQPQHF. The V call is TRBV28, the J call TRBJ1-5; no definite D call. Germline CDR1 is MDHEN and CDR2 is SYDVKM. This CDR3 has 17 amino acids. The germline V and J ends were trimmed by 3 bases and 0 bases, with 15 bases remaining between them.

This clonotype occurred many times. The chain joins TRBV7-2 to TRBJ1-1; D is possibly TRBD1 (6 bases). Trimming shortened V by 1 base and J by 7 bases, and 10 bases separated the two germline ends. The CDR3 has 13 residues. Germline V CDR1 and CDR2: SGHTA, FQGNSA. The CDR3 here is CASSLEGGLEAFF. DNA of the CDR3: TGTGCCAGCAGCTTAGAGGGGGGACTTGAAGCTTTCTTT.

This clonotype occurred many times. The rearrangement uses TRBV7-9 and TRBJ2-1, with D possibly TRBD2 on 5 matching bases. The germline gives CDR1 SEHNR, CDR2 FQNEAQ (reference sequence). V shed 5 bases and J shed 5 bases, with 13 bases lying between them. The CDR3 loop spans 14 amino acids. The CDR3 coding sequence is TGTGCCAGCAGCCGGGTAGCGAACGACAATGAGCAGTTCTTC. It encodes CASSRVANDNEQFF.

This clonotype has more than one count but fewer than ten. The chain has TRBV6-2 or TRBV6-3 and TRBJ1-3; D remains unclear. Trimming pared 8 bases from V and 0 bases from J, leaving 11 bases between. Germline V gene data show CDR1 as MNHEY and CDR2 as SVGEGT. The CDR3 length is 14 residues. DNA for the CDR3: TGTGCCAGCGGAGGCCCTCACTCTGGAAACACCATATATTTT. This translates into CASGGPHSGNTIYF.

This clonotype occurred many times. V usage is TRBV7-2 and J usage is TRBJ1-4, with TRBD1 matching 7 bases. Per germline, CDR1 SGHTA and CDR2 FQGNSA. This CDR3 comprises 15 residues. With V trimmed by 5 bases and J by 7 bases, 10 bases remained unmatched. The CDR3 DNA follows: TGTGCCAGCAGCCCAGGGGGGGGAGGGGGTGAAAAACTGTTTTTT. Translation gives CASSPGGGGGEKLFF.

Many counts were recorded for this clonotype. The V call is TRBV19, the J call TRBJ1-1; D gene ambiguous. Trimming stripped 8 bases from V and 1 base from J, with 11 bases between. This CDR3 has 13 residues. The germline gives CDR1 LNHDA, CDR2 SQIVND (reference sequence). The CDR3 is CASFGVRNTEAFF. The CDR3 bases are TGTGCCAGTTTCGGGGTTCGGAACACTGAAGCTTTCTTT.

This clonotype was recorded many times. This chain uses TRBV7-6 with TRBJ2-3; no reliable D call. Trimming took off 5 bases at V and 5 bases at J, with 11 bases between the two ends. Germline values: CDR1 SGHVS, CDR2 FNYEAQ. The CDR3 totals 13 residues. The chain's CDR3 is CASSPKAKDTQYF. Written as DNA, the CDR3 is TGTGCCAGCAGCCCAAAGGCGAAAGATACGCAGTATTTT.